The 2 T cell receptor beta chains listed next were all sequenced from one sample in a study of blood T cell repertoires in COVID-19. Generated by immunoSEQ multiplex PCR, the TCRdb table keeps only in-frame clones and is missing some. The sample contains about 140,000 clones, approximately 83% of which appear only once. The sample was peripheral blood. The receptors were gathered from a human donor in a cohort sampled during active COVID-19.

V is TRBV19 and J is TRBJ1-6; 8 nucleotides align to TRBD1. V trimming: 0 bases; J trimming: 5 bases; junction bases outside the gene matches: 3. CDR1 and CDR2 (germline): LNHDA, SQIVND (reference sequence). The CDR3 is made up of 16 amino acids. The CDR3 spells CASSIDRTGNNSPLHF. DNA for the CDR3: TGTGCCAGTAGTATAGATCGGACAGGGAATAATTCACCCCTCCACTTT.

Only a few counts were recorded for this clone. V gene TRBV23-1 combines with J gene TRBJ1-3; D is undetermined. TRBV23-1 has ORF status, its function being uncertain. V dropped 3 bases and J dropped 4 bases, with 16 bases sitting between them. There are 16 residues in the CDR3. As DNA, the CDR3 is TGCGCCAGCAGTCAGTGGGTTGGCAGGCTAGGAAACACCATATATTTT. Protein sequence: CASSQWVGRLGNTIYF.